This TCR beta chain was identified during a study of shared clonotypes between healthy human individuals. Negatively enriched CD4+ T cells were divided by CD45RA into naive and memory. The data were produced by immunoSEQ multiplex PCR, yet TCRdb's version contains in-frame clones alone and is incomplete. The data show approximately 2.3 million clones, approximately 93% seen once. Only one count was recorded for this clone. Its cognate antigen is unknown. Study conclusions and caveats: Generation probability values for non-shared clonotypes were lower than those for clonotypes shared by all four donors. Sharing of clonotypes among donors was expected to vary with sequencing depth.

V lost 0 bases, J lost 3 bases, and 1 base stayed unmatched. Germline lookup yields CDR1 SNHLY and CDR2 FYNNEI. There are 15 residues in the CDR3. The V and J genes are TRBV2 and TRBJ2-1; 8 nucleotides line up with TRBD1. Sequences were obtained from naive CD4+ T cells from PBMCs. Subset defined: CD45RA+ positively selected. This receptor was identified in a man aged 18 to 29 in good health. Some clones in this sample may be carry-over from other donors' samples. The CDR3 is CASSEATGVYNEQFF. In DNA, the CDR3 is TGTGCCAGCAGTGAAGCGACAGGGGTCTACAATGAGCAGTTCTTC.